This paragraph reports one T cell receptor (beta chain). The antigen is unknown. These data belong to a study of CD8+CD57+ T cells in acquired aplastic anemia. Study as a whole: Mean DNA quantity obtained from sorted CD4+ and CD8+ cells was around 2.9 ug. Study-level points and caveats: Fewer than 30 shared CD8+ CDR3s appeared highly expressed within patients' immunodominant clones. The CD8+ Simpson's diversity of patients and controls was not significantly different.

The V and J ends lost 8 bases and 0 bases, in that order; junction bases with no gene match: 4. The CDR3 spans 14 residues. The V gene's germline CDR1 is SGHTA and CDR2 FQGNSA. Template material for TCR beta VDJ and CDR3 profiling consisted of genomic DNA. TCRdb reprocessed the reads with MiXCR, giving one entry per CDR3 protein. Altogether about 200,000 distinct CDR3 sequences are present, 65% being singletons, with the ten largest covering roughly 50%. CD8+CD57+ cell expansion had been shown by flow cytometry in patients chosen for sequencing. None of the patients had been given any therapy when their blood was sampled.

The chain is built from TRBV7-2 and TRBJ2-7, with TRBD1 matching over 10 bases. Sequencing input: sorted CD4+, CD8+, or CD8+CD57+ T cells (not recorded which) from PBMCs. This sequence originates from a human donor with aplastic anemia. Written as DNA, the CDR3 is TGTGCCAGCGAGGACAGGGGGAGCTCCTACGAGCAGTACTTC. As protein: CASEDRGSSYEQYF.